The 23 T cell receptor beta chains reported below all come from one sample, sequenced in a study of blood T cell repertoires in COVID-19. Profiling relied on immunoSEQ multiplex PCR, and the TCRdb table lists in-frame clones only, not all of them. The sample consists of about 160,000 clones, approximately 92% of them appearing once. The material sequenced was peripheral blood. The receptors come from a woman between 45 and 60 years old with acute or convalescent COVID-19.

CDR3 DNA: TGTGCCAGCAGCGGCGGACTAGCGGGGTCTGAGACCCAGTACTTC. Encoded protein: CASSGGLAGSETQYF. The chain has TRBV7-9 and TRBJ2-5; 12 nucleotides match TRBD2. This CDR3 comprises 15 residues. Per the germline V gene, CDR1 is SEHNR and CDR2 is FQNEAQ (reference sequence). J gave up 5 bases and V 5 bases, and 6 bases lay outside the gene matches.

V and J are TRBV4-1 and TRBJ2-3, with unresolved D. Deletions cut 3 bases from V and 5 bases from J, with 6 bases between. Germline assignment: CDR1 MGHRA and CDR2 YSYEKL. The length of the CDR3 is 12 residues. This CDR3 is CASSQSLDTQYF. CDR3 nucleotide sequence: TGCGCCAGCAGCCAGAGCTTAGATACGCAGTATTTT.

This chain joins TRBV7-2 and TRBJ1-1; weak D call: TRBD1 (6 bases). V was trimmed by 3 bases and J by 11 bases, leaving 25 bases between them. The germline gives CDR1 SGHTA, CDR2 FQGNSA. The CDR3 is 16 residues long. For the CDR3, the DNA is TGTGCCAGCAGCTTTCTCACTCAGATCCAGGGGTTAGAGGCTTTCTTT. Its translation: CASSFLTQIQGLEAFF.

This chain connects TRBV4-2 to TRBJ2-1; 8 nucleotides line up with TRBD1. Per the germline V gene, CDR1 is LGHNA and CDR2 is YNFKEQ. The CDR3 runs 16 residues. With V trimmed by 2 bases and J by 9 bases, 12 bases remained unmatched. The CDR3: CASSQTGRGQDGEQFF. The CDR3 DNA reads as TGTGCCAGCAGCCAAACGGGCCGGGGACAGGACGGTGAGCAGTTCTTC.

This rearrangement joins TRBV11-2 to TRBJ2-2; D gene unclear. The CDR3 contains 16 residues. Trimming stripped 9 bases from V and 2 bases from J, with 19 bases between. Looked up from germline, CDR1 is SGHAT and CDR2 is FQNNGV. The CDR3 loop reads CASSQIPQANTGELFF. DNA for the CDR3: TGTGCCAGTAGCCAAATTCCCCAGGCTAACACCGGGGAGCTGTTTTTT. Filled out from reference TRBV11-2 and TRBJ2-2, the complete variable domain reads EAGVAQSPRYKIIEKRQSVAFWCNPISGHATLYWYQQILGQGPKLLIQFQNNGVVDDSQLPKDRFSAERLKGVDSTLKIQPAKLEDSAVYLCASSQIPQANTGELFFGEGSRLTVL.

V gene TRBV19 combines with J gene TRBJ1-1; D possibly corresponds to TRBD1 (6 bases). CDR1 is LNHDA and CDR2 is SQIVND in the germline V gene (reference sequence). V was trimmed by 4 bases and J by 0 bases, leaving 15 bases between them. The CDR3 has 16 amino acids. In DNA, the CDR3 is TGTGCCAGTAGTAGTCTTCGGACAGATCTGAACACTGAAGCTTTCTTT. As protein: CASSSLRTDLNTEAFF.

The V and J genes are TRBV7-9 and TRBJ2-7, with 9 positions matching TRBD1. Germline trimming cut 3 bases from V and 3 bases from J; bases unmatched to any gene: 9. Per the germline V gene, CDR1 is SEHNR and CDR2 is FQNEAQ (reference sequence). This CDR3 has 16 amino acids. CDR3 DNA: TGTGCCAGCAGCTTGTCCGGGACAGGGACCCACTACGAGCAGTACTTC. It specifies CASSLSGTGTHYEQYF.

The gene calls are TRBV10-3 and TRBJ2-2; 10 bases line up with TRBD1. The germline V gene encodes CDR1 ENHRY and CDR2 SYGVKD. This CDR3 is built from 17 residues. J lost 1 base, V lost 6 bases, and 8 bases had no gene match. CDR3 DNA: TGTGCCATCAGACCGGGACAGGGGACCTTGAACACCGGGGAGCTGTTTTTT. It specifies CAIRPGQGTLNTGELFF.

The chain employs TRBV28 and TRBJ2-1, with TRBD2 matching 12 bases. J lost 7 bases, V lost 3 bases, and 10 bases had no gene match. Per germline, CDR1 MDHEN and CDR2 SYDVKM. This CDR3 contains 17 residues. Written as DNA, the CDR3 is TGTGCCAGCAGTTTCCCATTTATCACTAGCGGGAGGAATGAGCAGTTCTTC. Residues: CASSFPFITSGRNEQFF.

This clone turned up a few times. V is TRBV5-4 and J is TRBJ1-4; unclear D gene. CDR1 is SGHNT and CDR2 is YYREEE in the germline V gene (reference sequence). CDR3 length equals 13 residues. The V end lost 4 bases, the J end lost 5 bases, and 9 bases lay between the germline ends. CDR3 sequence (DNA): TGTGCCAGCAGCAGTATAGAGAATGAAAAACTGTTTTTT. Protein product: CASSSIENEKLFF.

The chain couples TRBV9 to TRBJ2-1, with D maybe TRBD2 (6 bases). CDR1 is SGDLS and CDR2 is YYNGEE in the germline V gene. The CDR3 is made up of 15 amino acids. V lost 3 bases, J lost 2 bases, and 12 bases lay in between. CDR3 sequence reads: CASSASGVTYNEQFF. The CDR3 nucleotides read TGTGCCAGCAGCGCCTCGGGAGTGACCTACAATGAGCAGTTCTTC.

The chain has TRBV28 and TRBJ1-2, with 8 bases matching TRBD1. This CDR3 contains 13 residues. J lost 2 bases, V lost 9 bases, and 5 bases had no gene match. Germline CDR1 is MDHEN and CDR2 is SYDVKM. CDR3 DNA: TGTGCCAGTCTTCGGACAGGGAACTATGGCTACACCTTC. Its protein product is CASLRTGNYGYTF.

The chain combines TRBV18 with TRBJ1-1, with 9 bases identical to TRBD1. The J segment lost 5 bases and the V segment lost 0 bases, leaving 10 bases of the junction unmatched. The CDR3 length is 17 residues. Germline V gene lookup returns CDR1 KGHSH and CDR2 LQKENI. In DNA, the CDR3 is TGTGCCAGCTCACCACCGATAGGACAGGGGAGGAGGACTGAAGCTTTCTTT. It yields the protein CASSPPIGQGRRTEAFF. Full variable domain (missing parts from reference TRBV18 and TRBJ1-1): NAGVMQNPRHLVRRRGQEARLRCSPMKGHSHVYWYRQLPEEGLKFMVYLQKENIIDESGMPKERFSAEFPKEGPSILRIQQVVRGDSAAYFCASSPPIGQGRRTEAFFGQGTRLTVV.

The rearrangement uses TRBV2 and TRBJ2-7, with 7 bases matching TRBD2. From germline, CDR1 is SNHLY and CDR2 FYNNEI. V trimming: 4 bases; J trimming: 3 bases; junction bases outside the gene matches: 9. CDR3 length: 15 residues. CDR3 sequence: CASSVQGGSGYEQYF. In nucleotides, the CDR3 is TGTGCCAGCAGTGTCCAGGGAGGGTCGGGCTACGAGCAGTACTTC.

The gene calls are TRBV7-2 and TRBJ1-2; 8 nucleotides align to TRBD1. V lost 0 bases and J lost 5; bases outside the gene matches: 8. The CDR3 length is 16 residues. Germline values: CDR1 SGHTA, CDR2 FQGNSA. The CDR3 DNA is TGTGCCAGCAGCTTAGCAATGGCAGGGGGCATGTATGGCTACACCTTC. It translates to CASSLAMAGGMYGYTF.

The chain links TRBV12-3 or TRBV12-4 to TRBJ2-1; D assignment may be TRBD1 or TRBD2 (7 bases each). Trimming cost V 10 bases and J 15 bases, with 25 bases left between them. This CDR3 spans 13 amino acids. CDR3 protein: CATRGGPGTLPFF. The CDR3 DNA reads as TGTGCCACCAGGGGGGGACCGGGCACCCTGCCGTTCTTC.

This clone was observed a few times. This chain links TRBV18 with TRBJ1-5; D uncertain. The germline V gene has CDR1 KGHSH and CDR2 LQKENI. This CDR3 has 15 amino acids. Trimming took 2 bases from V and 2 from J, leaving 10 bases between them. The CDR3 DNA is TGTGCCAGCTCACCAGGTAACTTGGGCAATCAGCCCCAGCATTTT. Its translation is CASSPGNLGNQPQHF.

The chain couples TRBV5-1 to TRBJ1-1; 9 bases line up with TRBD1. The trim removed 4 bases at V and 6 bases at J, leaving 4 bases unmatched. Per the germline V gene, CDR1 is SGHRS and CDR2 is YFSETQ. The CDR3 is made up of 13 amino acids. This CDR3 reads CASSEQGAAEAFF. The CDR3 region has the DNA TGCGCCAGCAGCGAACAGGGGGCCGCTGAAGCTTTCTTT. Supplemented by reference TRBV5-1 and TRBJ1-1, the full variable domain reads KAGVTQTPRYLIKTRGQQVTLSCSPISGHRSVSWYQQTPGQGLQFLFEYFSETQRNKGNFPGRFSGRQFSNSRSEMNVSTLELGDSALYLCASSEQGAAEAFFGQGTRLTVV.

The rearrangement joins TRBV2 to TRBJ2-1, with D unclear. Trimming left V 7 bases short and J 6 bases short, with 4 bases between. The CDR3 extends over 10 amino acids. The germline gives CDR1 SNHLY, CDR2 FYNNEI. CDR3 nucleotide sequence: TGTGCCAGCACTCTCAATGAGCAGTTCTTC. Its translation is CASTLNEQFF.

The V gene is TRBV6-5, the J gene TRBJ2-3; 7 nucleotides match TRBD1. Germline V gene sequence: CDR1 MNHEY, CDR2 SVGAGI. V trimming: 6 bases; J trimming: 0 bases; junction bases outside the gene matches: 6. The CDR3 sequence is 15 residues long. The CDR3 DNA reads TGTGCCAGCAGAGCTACAGGGGCTAGCACAGATACGCAGTATTTT. This gives the protein CASRATGASTDTQYF.

The J gene is TRBJ2-3, the V gene TRBV24-1, with D possibly matching TRBD2 (5 bases). Between the trimmed V and J ends, which lost 6 bases and 4 bases, there was a span of 19 bases. Germline loops: CDR1 KGHDR, CDR2 SFDVKD. There are 16 residues in the CDR3. The CDR3 DNA follows: TGTGCCACCAGTACAGAGGGAAGGCAGGCCCCAGATACGCAGTATTTT. Protein product: CATSTEGRQAPDTQYF.

The chain links TRBV28 to TRBJ2-7, with 7 bases fitting TRBD1. The length of the CDR3 is 16 residues. With 4 bases clipped from V and 0 bases from J, the junction kept 9 bases outside the gene matches. Germline lookup yields CDR1 MDHEN and CDR2 SYDVKM. In nucleotides, the CDR3 is TGTGCCAGCAGTTATATTTGGACAGGACCCTCCTACGAGCAGTACTTC. Amino acids: CASSYIWTGPSYEQYF. Combining the CDR3 with reference TRBV28 and TRBJ2-7 gives the whole variable domain DVKVTQSSRYLVKRTGEKVFLECVQDMDHENMFWYRQDPGLGLRLIYFSYDVKMKEKGDIPEGYSVSREKKERFSLILESASTNQTSMYLCASSYIWTGPSYEQYFGPGTRLTVT.

This rearrangement joins TRBV7-9 to TRBJ2-7, with D perhaps TRBD2 (6 bases). There are 14 residues in the CDR3. Trimming took off 5 bases at V and 2 bases at J, with 13 bases between the two ends. Germline assignment: CDR1 SEHNR and CDR2 FQNEAQ (reference sequence). CDR3 nucleotides: TGTGCCAGCAGCGTTATTCCGGGGGCCTACGAGCAGTACTTC. As protein: CASSVIPGAYEQYF.